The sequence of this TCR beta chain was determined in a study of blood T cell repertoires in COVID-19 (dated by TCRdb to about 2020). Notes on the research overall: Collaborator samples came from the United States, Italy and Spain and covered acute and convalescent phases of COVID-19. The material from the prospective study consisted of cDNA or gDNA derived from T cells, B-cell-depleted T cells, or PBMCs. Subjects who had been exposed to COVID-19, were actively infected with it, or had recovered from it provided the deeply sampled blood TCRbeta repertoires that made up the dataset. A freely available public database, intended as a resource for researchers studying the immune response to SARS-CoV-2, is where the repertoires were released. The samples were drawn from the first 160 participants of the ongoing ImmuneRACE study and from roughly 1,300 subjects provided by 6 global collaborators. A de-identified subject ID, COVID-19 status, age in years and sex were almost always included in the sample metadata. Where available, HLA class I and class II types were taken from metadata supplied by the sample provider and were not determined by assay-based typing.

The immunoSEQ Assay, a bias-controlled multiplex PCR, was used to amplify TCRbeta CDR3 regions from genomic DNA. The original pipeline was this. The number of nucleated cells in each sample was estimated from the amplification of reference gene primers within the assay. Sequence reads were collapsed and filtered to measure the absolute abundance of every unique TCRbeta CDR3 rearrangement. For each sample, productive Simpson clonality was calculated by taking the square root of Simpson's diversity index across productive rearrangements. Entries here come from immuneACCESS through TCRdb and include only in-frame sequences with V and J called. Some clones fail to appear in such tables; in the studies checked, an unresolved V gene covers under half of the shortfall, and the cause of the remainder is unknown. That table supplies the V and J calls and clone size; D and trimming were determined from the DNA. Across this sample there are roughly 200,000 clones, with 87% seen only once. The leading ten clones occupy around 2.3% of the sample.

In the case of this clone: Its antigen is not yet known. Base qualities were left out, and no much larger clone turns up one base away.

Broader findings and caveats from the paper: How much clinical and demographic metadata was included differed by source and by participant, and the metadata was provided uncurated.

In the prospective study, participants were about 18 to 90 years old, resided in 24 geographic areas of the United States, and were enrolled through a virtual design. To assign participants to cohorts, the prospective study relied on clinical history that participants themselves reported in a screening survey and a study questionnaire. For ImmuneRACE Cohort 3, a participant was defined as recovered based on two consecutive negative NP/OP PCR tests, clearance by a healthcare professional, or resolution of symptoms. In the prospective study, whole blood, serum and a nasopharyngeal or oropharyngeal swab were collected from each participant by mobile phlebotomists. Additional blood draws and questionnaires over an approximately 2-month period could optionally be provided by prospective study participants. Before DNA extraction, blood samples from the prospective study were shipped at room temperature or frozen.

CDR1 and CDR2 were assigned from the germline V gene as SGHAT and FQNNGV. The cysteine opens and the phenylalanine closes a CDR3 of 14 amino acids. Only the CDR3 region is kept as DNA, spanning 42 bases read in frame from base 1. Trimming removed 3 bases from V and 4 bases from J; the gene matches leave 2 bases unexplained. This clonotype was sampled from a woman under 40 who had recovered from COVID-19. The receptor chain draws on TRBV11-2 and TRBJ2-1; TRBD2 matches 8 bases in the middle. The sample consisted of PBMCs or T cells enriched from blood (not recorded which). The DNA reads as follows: TGTGCCAGCAGCTTGTCGGGGGGGTACAATGAGCAGTTCTTC. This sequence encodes CASSLSGGYNEQFF.